This T cell receptor (beta chain) is from a study of cytomegalovirus exposure and HLA in healthy donors. The CDR3 is 15 residues long. Germline CDR1 is MNHEY and CDR2 is SVGAGI. V lost 4 bases, J lost 2 bases, and 3 bases stayed unmatched. Details on this clone: The antigen is undetermined.

With 60 Vbeta and 13 Jbeta primers, the PCR was carried out. Using immunoSEQ multiplex PCR, the repertoire was profiled, and TCRdb retains in-frame clones only, with some absent. The sample lists over 150,000 clones, around 63% occurring once. General study results and limits: Confirmation in vitro established that a few CMV-associated chains were specific for CMV antigens. As a later analysis showed, a missense DCLRE1C variant was linked to trimming of TCR beta V- and J-genes. A later look showed TCR association rates differing by HLA locus, highest for DRB1 and lowest for HLA-C.

The sequencing sample was made of PBMCs. The chain recombines TRBV6-5 with TRBJ1-5, with 9 bases identical to TRBD1. This clonotype was sampled from a woman aged 18-29 years in good health and CMV-seropositive. The CDR3 reads CASSWDREGNQPQHF. CDR3 nucleotides: TGTGCCAGCAGTTGGGACAGGGAGGGCAATCAGCCCCAGCATTTT.